This note documents a single T cell receptor (beta chain) sequence. This sample was included in a study of long-term antiretroviral therapy in people with HIV. Investigators performed immunoSEQ version v3.0 at survey level. Clones were sequenced by immunoSEQ multiplex PCR, and TCRdb holds only the in-frame ones, with some missing. This sample yields some 16,000 clones, of which 70% to 80% are seen a single time; about 21% belongs to the top ten. The CDR3 spans 15 residues. V was clipped by 6 bases and J by 4 bases, with 15 bases between them. The germline gives CDR1 MNHNS, CDR2 SASEGT. The genes are TRBV6-1 and TRBJ1-4, with D unclear. The sequencing here drew on unsorted PBMCs, taken 2.1 years after starting antiretroviral therapy. The sequence came from a man between 35 and 55 years old with HIV. CDR3 residues: CASRTGTQFNEKLFF. CDR3 nucleotide sequence: TGTGCCAGCAGGACCGGCACCCAATTTAATGAAAAACTGTTTTTT.